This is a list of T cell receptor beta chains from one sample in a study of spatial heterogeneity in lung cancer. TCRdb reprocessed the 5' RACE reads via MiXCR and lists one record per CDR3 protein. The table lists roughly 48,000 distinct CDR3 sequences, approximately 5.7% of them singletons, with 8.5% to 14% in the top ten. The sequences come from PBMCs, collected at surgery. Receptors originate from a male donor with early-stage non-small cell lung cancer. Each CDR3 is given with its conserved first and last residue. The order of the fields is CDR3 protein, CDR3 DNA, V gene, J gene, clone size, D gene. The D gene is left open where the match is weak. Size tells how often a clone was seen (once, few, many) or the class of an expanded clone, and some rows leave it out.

CDR3: CASSTPRGVPSTDTQYF
DNA: TGTGCCAGCAGCACCCCCAGGGGAGTCCCCAGCACAGATACGCAGTATTTT
V: TRBV27
J: TRBJ2-3
size: many
D: NA

CDR3: CASEEGRDYGYTF
DNA: TGTGCCAGCGAGGAGGGGAGGGACTATGGCTACACCTTC
V: TRBV6-6
J: TRBJ1-2
size: many
D: NA

CDR3: CSARPQVSTEAFF
DNA: TGCAGTGCTAGACCACAGGTATCCACTGAAGCTTTCTTT
V: TRBV20-1
J: TRBJ1-1
size: few
D: NA

CDR3: CASSYSGTSVHEQYF
DNA: TGTGCCAGCAGTTACTCTGGGACTAGCGTCCACGAGCAGTACTTC
V: TRBV6-6
J: TRBJ2-7
size: many
D: TRBD2

CDR3: CASSQDPSGRAGEQYF
DNA: TGTGCCAGCAGCCAAGACCCTAGCGGGAGGGCGGGGGAGCAGTACTTC
V: TRBV4-2
J: TRBJ2-7
size: many
D: TRBD2

CDR3: CASSLDTVMNTEAFF
DNA: TGTGCCAGCAGCTTAGATACGGTCATGAACACTGAAGCTTTCTTT
V: TRBV11-2
J: TRBJ1-1
size: NA
D: NA

CDR3: CAGSERDPSGTGELFF
DNA: TGCGCCGGCAGTGAAAGGGACCCCTCGGGCACCGGGGAGCTGTTTTTT
V: TRBV10-1
J: TRBJ2-2
size: many
D: NA

CDR3: CASSPSGTGSGTEAFF
DNA: TGCGCCAGCAGCCCATCCGGGACAGGGTCGGGCACTGAAGCTTTCTTT
V: TRBV4-1
J: TRBJ1-1
size: many
D: TRBD1

CDR3: CASSLRQMNTEAFF
DNA: TGTGCCAGCAGTTTGAGACAGATGAACACTGAAGCTTTCTTT
V: TRBV6-5
J: TRBJ1-1
size: few
D: NA

CDR3: CASSMGLAGYEQYF
DNA: TGTGCCAGCAGTATGGGGCTAGCCGGTTACGAGCAGTACTTC
V: TRBV12-3/TRBV12-4
J: TRBJ2-7
size: few
D: NA

CDR3: CASSQGLANEQFF
DNA: TGCGCCAGCAGCCAGGGACTAGCTAATGAGCAGTTCTTC
V: TRBV5-1
J: TRBJ2-1
size: many
D: TRBD2

CDR3: CASSETGELFF
DNA: TGTGCTAGCTCGGAAACCGGGGAGCTGTTTTTT
V: TRBV2
J: TRBJ2-2
size: medium-sized
D: NA

CDR3: CASSSPGHPYEQYF
DNA: TGTGCCAGCTCATCACCGGGACACCCCTACGAGCAGTACTTC
V: TRBV18
J: TRBJ2-7
size: many
D: NA

CDR3: CSARVGSPNQPQHF
DNA: TGCAGTGCTAGAGTTGGGAGTCCCAATCAGCCCCAGCATTTT
V: TRBV20-1
J: TRBJ1-5
size: many
D: NA

CDR3: CATLKSLNTEAFF
DNA: TGTGCCACCCTGAAATCCCTGAACACTGAAGCTTTCTTT
V: TRBV7-2
J: TRBJ1-1
size: many
D: NA

CDR3: CSVLARDRGSDTQYF
DNA: TGCAGTGTTCTCGCACGGGACAGGGGTTCAGATACGCAGTATTTT
V: TRBV20-1
J: TRBJ2-3
size: NA
D: TRBD1

CDR3: CASSEGVEKGEKLFF
DNA: TGTGCCAGCAGTGAAGGGGTAGAGAAGGGTGAAAAACTGTTTTTT
V: TRBV25-1
J: TRBJ1-4
size: NA
D: NA

CDR3: CASSSRPPLLNTEAFF
DNA: TGTGCCAGCAGTTCCCGACCGCCACTGTTGAACACTGAAGCTTTCTTT
V: TRBV27
J: TRBJ1-1
size: many
D: NA